What follows are 25 T cell receptor beta chains derived from one specimen sequenced in a study of T cells in Graves' hyperthyroidism and ophthalmopathy. Researchers amplified the TCR beta CDR3 regions from RNA transcripts. Initially, a first-round RT-PCR of the TCR CDR3 employed the HTBI primer set. TCRdb used MiXCR to reprocess the multiplex PCR reads, holding one entry per CDR3 protein. The sample lists 360,000 or so distinct CDR3 sequences, about 19% occurring once. Sequenced sample: blood. The receptors were sampled from a woman between 18 and 29 years old with Graves' hyperthyroidism.

This clonotype was detected ten times or more. The chain combines TRBV29-1 with TRBJ2-5; 14 nucleotides line up with TRBD2. The CDR3 has 15 amino acids. CDR1 and CDR2 from the germline V gene are SQVTM and ANQGSEA. The V segment lost 4 bases and the J segment 3 bases; nucleotides outside the gene matches: 4. The CDR3 region is CSVAAGLAGEETQYF. The CDR3 bases are TGCAGCGTTGCAGCGGGACTAGCGGGGGAAGAGACCCAGTACTTC.

This clonotype has at least ten counts. The V gene is TRBV7-6, the J gene TRBJ2-5, with TRBD2 identical over 16 bases. The germline V gene encodes CDR1 SGHVS and CDR2 FNYEAQ. J was trimmed by 7 bases and V by 3 bases; bases with no gene match: 20. The CDR3 totals 21 residues. In nucleotides, the CDR3 is TGTGCCAGCAGCTTTGAACCACACCCCGGGACTAGCGGGGGGGCCGGCGGGACCCAGTACTTC. It yields the protein CASSFEPHPGTSGGAGGTQYF.

The chain carries TRBV13 and TRBJ2-7; D not certain. Germline values: CDR1 PRHDT, CDR2 FYEKMQ (reference sequence). The V gene lost 5 bases and the J gene lost 7 bases, with 15 bases spanning the gap. The CDR3 has 13 amino acids. In DNA, the CDR3 is TGTGCCAGCAGCCCCCTTTGGGTTGAGGAGCAGTACTTC. It codes for CASSPLWVEEQYF.

The V gene is TRBV12-3 or TRBV12-4, the J gene TRBJ1-2; tentatively, D is TRBD1 (6 bases). This CDR3 is 17 amino acids long. V lost 5 bases to trimming and J lost 3 bases, with 22 bases between them. CDR3 in DNA: TGTGCCAGCAGTCCCGGGACATGGGGGATTCTGGACTATGGCTACACCTTC. This encodes CASSPGTWGILDYGYTF.

The V and J genes are TRBV12-3 or TRBV12-4 and TRBJ1-5, with D tentatively TRBD1 (6 bases). V lost 5 bases and J lost 0, with 14 bases in between. The CDR3 length is 16 residues. The DNA for the CDR3 is TGTGCCAGCAGTCCACAGACAGGAGTTAGCAATCAGCCCCAGCATTTT. Its protein product is CASSPQTGVSNQPQHF.

This clonotype was picked up many times. V usage is TRBV11-3 and J usage is TRBJ2-2; D ambiguous. This CDR3 has 13 amino acids. V was pared by 5 bases and J by 7 bases, with 11 bases between. Germline CDR1 and CDR2: SGHNT and YENEEA. The CDR3 DNA sequence: TGTGCCAGCAGCCCGGCCGTGGTCGGGGAGCTGTTTTTT. Amino acid sequence: CASSPAVVGELFF.

The gene calls are TRBV27 and TRBJ1-2; 8 nucleotides agree with TRBD1. Germline V gene data show CDR1 as MNHEY and CDR2 as SMNVEV (reference sequence). This CDR3 is 16 amino acids long. Trimming took 5 bases from V and 4 from J; bases not matched to a gene: 12. The CDR3 here is CASSGQVGQGSYGYTF. CDR3 bases: TGTGCCAGCAGTGGACAAGTCGGACAGGGCAGCTATGGCTACACCTTC.

In its sample, this clonotype was seen many times. J is TRBJ2-2 and V is TRBV11-2; D ambiguous. Germline assignment: CDR1 SGHAT and CDR2 FQNNGV. V lost 2 bases, J lost 4 bases, and 8 bases lay in between. This CDR3 is built from 14 residues. The CDR3: CASSLRLSTGELFF. CDR3 nucleotide sequence: TGTGCCAGCAGCTTAAGGTTGAGCACCGGGGAGCTGTTTTTT.

This clonotype was seen many times. The J gene is TRBJ1-5, the V gene TRBV20-1, with D hard to call. The CDR3 loop spans 13 amino acids. V was pared by 6 bases and J by 0 bases, with 9 bases between. Per the germline V gene, CDR1 is DFQATT and CDR2 is SNEGSKA (reference sequence). CDR3 nucleotide sequence: TGCAGTGCGAACCGGGGTAGCAATCAGCCCCAGCATTTT. Amino acids: CSANRGSNQPQHF.

This clonotype was counted many times. V and J are TRBV6-1 and TRBJ1-5; D uncertain. The CDR3 extends over 13 amino acids. Germline CDR1 reads MNHNS; CDR2 reads SASEGT. Trimming took 2 bases from V and 4 from J, leaving 6 bases between them. CDR3 bases: TGTGCCAGCAGTGAAAGTGAGAATCAGCCCCAGCATTTT. Protein sequence: CASSESENQPQHF.

This clonotype appeared many times. V usage is TRBV2 and J usage is TRBJ2-7; 9 bases fit TRBD1. The V gene end was trimmed by 7 bases and the J gene end by 7 bases; junction bases not matched to a gene: 14. CDR3 length equals 15 residues. Germline V gene sequence: CDR1 SNHLY, CDR2 FYNNEI. The CDR3 nucleotides read TGTGCCAGCAATAGCCGTTCGGGACAGGGTCTAGAGCAGTACTTC. Protein product: CASNSRSGQGLEQYF.

This clonotype has ten or more counts. This chain links TRBV6-5 with TRBJ2-2; TRBD1 might be the D (6 bases). CDR1 MNHEY and CDR2 SVGAGI come from the germline V gene. CDR3 size: 15 residues. The ends were cut back, 6 bases at V and 3 bases at J, with 14 bases in the middle. The CDR3 is CASRAGTWDTGELFF. The CDR3 coding sequence is TGTGCCAGCAGGGCCGGGACATGGGACACCGGGGAGCTGTTTTTT.

At least ten counts were recorded for this clonotype. The rearrangement joins TRBV5-1 to TRBJ2-7; no clear D. The CDR3 length is 14 residues. V was cut by 4 bases and J by 7 bases, with 18 bases left in between. CDR1 and CDR2 (germline): SGHRS, YFSETQ. The CDR3 region is CASSSRGGVEEQYF. The CDR3 region has the DNA TGCGCCAGCAGCAGCCGCGGTGGAGTAGAAGAGCAGTACTTC.

This clonotype was seen ten or more times. V is TRBV20-1 and J is TRBJ1-5; unclear D gene. The V and J ends lost 3 bases and 0 bases respectively, with 6 bases between them. CDR1 is DFQATT and CDR2 is SNEGSKA in the germline V gene (reference sequence). CDR3 size: 13 residues. Here the CDR3 reads CSARGNSNQPQHF. The CDR3 DNA reads as TGCAGTGCTAGGGGAAATAGCAATCAGCCCCAGCATTTT.

This clonotype was observed at least ten times. CDR3 coding DNA: TGTGCCATCAGTGCCAGGGAGGATGAAAAACTGTTTTTT. Translated, it gives CAISAREDEKLFF. This rearrangement joins TRBV10-3 to TRBJ1-4; D perhaps matches TRBD1 (5 bases). The CDR3 covers 13 residues. The germline V and J ends were trimmed by 4 bases and 6 bases, with 9 bases remaining between them. Looked up from germline, CDR1 is ENHRY and CDR2 is SYGVKD.

The V gene is TRBV6-1, the J gene TRBJ2-7, with 12 bases lining up with TRBD2. Germline CDR1 MNHNS, CDR2 SASEGT. Trimming took 6 bases from V and 6 from J; bases not matched to a gene: 9. The CDR3 is made up of 15 amino acids. CDR3 DNA sequence: TGTGCCAGCAGGTCTAGCGGGGGGGCCCTAGGCGAGCAGTACTTC. Translation: CASRSSGGALGEQYF.

This clonotype was seen repeatedly, ten times or more. This chain links TRBV5-1 with TRBJ2-7, with D uncertain. This CDR3 spans 14 amino acids. Germline V gene data show CDR1 as SGHRS and CDR2 as YFSETQ. The V end lost 1 base, the J end lost 0 bases, and 8 bases lay between the germline ends. CDR3 sequence (DNA): TGCGCCAGCAGCTTGCAGCCCACCTCCTACGAGCAGTACTTC. Protein: CASSLQPTSYEQYF.

In its sample, this clonotype was seen many times. The V gene is TRBV11-2, the J gene TRBJ2-6; no clear D gene. Germline values: CDR1 SGHAT, CDR2 FQNNGV. Trimming cost V 7 bases and J 0 bases, with 7 bases left between them. The CDR3 contains 14 residues. CDR3 sequence (DNA): TGTGCCAGCACCTCAGGCTCTGGGGCCAACGTCCTGACTTTC. Protein product: CASTSGSGANVLTF.

V usage is TRBV6-1 and J usage is TRBJ2-5; D is perhaps TRBD2 (6 bases). Germline V CDR1 and CDR2: MNHNS, SASEGT. The germline V and J ends were trimmed by 2 bases and 1 base, with 11 bases remaining between them. The CDR3 runs 15 residues. CDR3 sequence: CASSETAGTQETQYF. As DNA, the CDR3 is TGTGCCAGCAGTGAAACAGCGGGCACCCAAGAGACCCAGTACTTC.

This clonotype was picked up many times. The chain joins TRBV5-1 to TRBJ2-5; D gene ambiguous. Trimming shortened V by 0 bases and J by 2 bases, and 8 bases separated the two germline ends. CDR1 SGHRS and CDR2 YFSETQ come from the germline V gene. The CDR3 runs to 14 residues. As DNA, the CDR3 is TGCGCCAGCAGCTTGGTTGCAGATCAAGAGACCCAGTACTTC. This gives the protein CASSLVADQETQYF.

Ten or more counts support this clonotype. The chain combines TRBV6-1 with TRBJ1-1; D perhaps matches TRBD1 (5 bases). Germline CDR1 is MNHNS and CDR2 is SASEGT. V shed 4 bases and J shed 5 bases, with 20 bases lying between them. This CDR3 comprises 16 residues. CDR3 coding DNA: TGTGCCAGCAGTGCGGCGTGGGGAGGGGATCGAACTGAAGCTTTCTTT. It is translated as CASSAAWGGDRTEAFF.

The chain couples TRBV20-1 to TRBJ2-7, with 7 positions matching TRBD1. The CDR3 covers 14 residues. Germline V CDR1 and CDR2: DFQATT, SNEGSKA (reference sequence). The V gene end was trimmed by 4 bases and the J gene end by 2 bases; junction bases not matched to a gene: 8. In nucleotides, the CDR3 is TGCAGTGCTACCCCACAGGGGTTCCCCTACGAGCAGTACTTC. The encoded protein is CSATPQGFPYEQYF.

This clonotype was seen repeatedly, ten times or more. The rearrangement joins TRBV4-2 to TRBJ2-5; 9 nucleotides align to TRBD2. Looked up from germline, CDR1 is LGHNA and CDR2 is YNFKEQ. Trimming cost V 2 bases and J 3 bases; bases outside gene matches: 7. The length of the CDR3 is 16 residues. The CDR3, as DNA: TGTGCCAGCAGCCAACCCTTTAGCGGGGGTAAAGAGACCCAGTACTTC. It encodes CASSQPFSGGKETQYF.

This clonotype has a count of ten or more. The rearrangement uses TRBV7-9 and TRBJ1-3, with 7 positions matching TRBD1. V was pared by 6 bases and J by 2 bases, with 7 bases of the junction left unmatched. The germline CDR1 and CDR2 sequences are SEHNR and FQNEAQ (reference sequence). This CDR3 has 15 amino acids. The CDR3 DNA reads as TGTGCCAGCAGGTTCGACAGGGACCCTGGAAACACCATATATTTT. This translates into CASRFDRDPGNTIYF. Looking up the rest from reference TRBV7-9 and TRBJ1-3 gives the full variable domain: DTGVSQNPRHKITKRGQNVTFRCDPISEHNRLYWYRQTLGQGPEFLTYFQNEAQLEKSRLLSDRFSAERPKGSFSTLEIQRTEQGDSAMYLCASRFDRDPGNTIYFGEGSWLTVV.

This clonotype was seen a few times. V gene TRBV5-1 combines with J gene TRBJ2-5; 13 bases fit TRBD2. The CDR3 has 17 amino acids. The junction had 11 bases not matched to a gene; V was cut back by 4 bases and J by 5 bases. CDR1 and CDR2 (germline): SGHRS, YFSETQ. The CDR3 DNA reads TGCGCCAGCAGCAACGGAGGACTAGCGGGGGTCCAGGAGACCCAGTACTTC. It codes for CASSNGGLAGVQETQYF. Together with reference TRBV5-1 and TRBJ2-5, the CDR3 gives the full variable domain: KAGVTQTPRYLIKTRGQQVTLSCSPISGHRSVSWYQQTPGQGLQFLFEYFSETQRNKGNFPGRFSGRQFSNSRSEMNVSTLELGDSALYLCASSNGGLAGVQETQYFGPGTRLLVL.